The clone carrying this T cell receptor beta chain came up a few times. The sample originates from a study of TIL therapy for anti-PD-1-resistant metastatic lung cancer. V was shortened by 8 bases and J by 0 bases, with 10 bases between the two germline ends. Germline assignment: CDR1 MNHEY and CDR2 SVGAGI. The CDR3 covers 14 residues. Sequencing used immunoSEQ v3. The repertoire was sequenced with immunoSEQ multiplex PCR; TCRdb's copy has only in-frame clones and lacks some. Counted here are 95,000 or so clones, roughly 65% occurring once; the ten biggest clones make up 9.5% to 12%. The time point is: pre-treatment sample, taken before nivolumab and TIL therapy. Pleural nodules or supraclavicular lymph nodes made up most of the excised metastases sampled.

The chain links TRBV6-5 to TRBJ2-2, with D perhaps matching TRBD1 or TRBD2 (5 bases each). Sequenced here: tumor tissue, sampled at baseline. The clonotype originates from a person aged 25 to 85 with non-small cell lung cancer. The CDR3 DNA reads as TGTGCCAGCGGCAGGGACCCGAACACCGGGGAGCTGTTTTTT. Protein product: CASGRDPNTGELFF.